These T cell receptor beta chains were read from a single sample in a study of T cells in Graves' hyperthyroidism and ophthalmopathy. TCRdb passed the multiplex PCR reads through MiXCR, listing each CDR3 protein once. The sample has more than 350,000 distinct CDR3 sequences, nearly 15% seen once. Material: blood. The source is a woman in her fifties or sixties with Graves' ophthalmopathy. Both conserved end residues are part of each CDR3. Fields, in order: J gene, D gene, V gene, clone size, CDR3 DNA, CDR3 protein. D genes are given only for firm matches. The size field is filled for only some rows; it gives once, few, many or a size class.

J: TRBJ2-7; D: TRBD1; V: TRBV2; size: many; DNA: TGTGCCAGCAGACCGGGACAGGGGGCCCACGAGCAGTACTTC; CDR3: CASRPGQGAHEQYF
J: TRBJ2-4; D: TRBD2; V: TRBV28; size: many; DNA: TGTGCCAGCAGGACTAGCGGGAACAAAAACATTCAGTACTTC; CDR3: CASRTSGNKNIQYF
J: TRBJ2-7; D: TRBD2; V: TRBV7-2; size: few; DNA: TGTGCCAGCAGGCCGACTAGCGAGACCCCCTACGAGCAGTACTTC; CDR3: CASRPTSETPYEQYF
J: TRBJ2-1; D: -; V: TRBV18; size: -; DNA: TGTGTCAGCTCCTACGGGATACGGGGGACCCCCTACAATGAGCAGTTCTTC; CDR3: CVSSYGIRGTPYNEQFF
J: TRBJ2-1; D: -; V: TRBV5-6; size: few; DNA: TGTGCCAGCTCCTTGTGGGGGATGTCCTACAATGAGCAGTTCTTC; CDR3: CASSLWGMSYNEQFF
J: TRBJ1-2; D: -; V: TRBV20-1; size: many; DNA: TGCAGTGCTCCAACTGGACAGCCAGCCTTCTATGGCTACACCTTC; CDR3: CSAPTGQPAFYGYTF
J: TRBJ2-2; D: -; V: TRBV6-1; size: few; DNA: TGTGCCAGCAGTAACCTTCGTACCGGGGAGCTGTTTTTT; CDR3: CASSNLRTGELFF
J: TRBJ2-1; D: -; V: TRBV12-3/TRBV12-4; size: few; DNA: TGTGCCAGCAGGAAACAAGATTACAATGAGCAGTTCTTC; CDR3: CASRKQDYNEQFF
J: TRBJ2-1; D: -; V: TRBV3-1; size: once; DNA: TGTGCCAGCAGCCAAGATAGAGGGTCTCACAATGAGCAGTTCTTC; CDR3: CASSQDRGSHNEQFF
J: TRBJ1-1; D: -; V: TRBV5-1; size: many; DNA: TGCGCCAGCAGCGACCGGGGTTGGACTGAAGCTTTCTTT; CDR3: CASSDRGWTEAFF
J: TRBJ2-2; D: -; V: TRBV13; size: few; DNA: TGTGCCAGCAGCTTTTCCGCCGGGGAGCTGTTTTTT; CDR3: CASSFSAGELFF
J: TRBJ2-3; D: -; V: TRBV7-9; size: -; DNA: TGTGCCAGCAGCCGACTCGGACTGACACGGGGGACTAGCACAGATACGCAGTATTTT; CDR3: CASSRLGLTRGTSTDTQYF
J: TRBJ2-1; D: TRBD2; V: TRBV28; size: many; DNA: TGTGCCAGCAGTCAAACGGGCGGGAGGTTTTACAATGAGCAGTTCTTC; CDR3: CASSQTGGRFYNEQFF
J: TRBJ2-3; D: -; V: TRBV2; size: many; DNA: TGTGCCAGCACCCTCTGGGGGGCAGGAGAAGATACGCAGTATTTT; CDR3: CASTLWGAGEDTQYF
J: TRBJ2-2; D: TRBD2; V: TRBV7-9; size: -; DNA: TGTGCCAGCAGCTCGACTAGCGGGATGAACACCGGGGAGCTGTTTTTT; CDR3: CASSSTSGMNTGELFF
J: TRBJ2-1; D: TRBD1; V: TRBV12-5; size: many; DNA: TGTGCTAGTGGACAACAGGGGATTTCCTACAATGAGCAGTTCTTC; CDR3: CASGQQGISYNEQFF
J: TRBJ1-6; D: TRBD1; V: TRBV28; size: few; DNA: TGTGCCAGCAACTACGGGACAGGGAACTCACCCCTCCACTTT; CDR3: CASNYGTGNSPLHF
J: TRBJ2-1; D: -; V: TRBV3-1; size: many; DNA: TGTGCCAGCAGCCTTCAGGGGGGAGTCCTTGGGGATGAGCAGTTCTTC; CDR3: CASSLQGGVLGDEQFF
J: TRBJ2-3; D: -; V: TRBV29-1; size: -; DNA: TGCAGCGGAAACCAGGGGTTAACTAGCACAGATACGCAGTATTTT; CDR3: CSGNQGLTSTDTQYF
J: TRBJ2-1; D: TRBD2; V: TRBV19; size: -; DNA: TGTGCCAGTAGTATAGAGTACCTAGCGGGTGAGCAGTTCTTC; CDR3: CASSIEYLAGEQFF
J: TRBJ2-7; D: TRBD1; V: TRBV20-1; size: many; DNA: TGCAGTGCTAGCAGAAGAAACAGGGGAATGAACTCCTACGAGCAGTACTTC; CDR3: CSASRRNRGMNSYEQYF